This is a list of T cell receptor beta chains from one sample in a study of OX40 agonist ivuxolimab in advanced cancers. TCRdb keeps only in-frame clones here, not all; method: immunoSEQ multiplex PCR. The data show 30,000 to 35,000 clones, around 81% seen once. Source: CD4+ or CD8+ T cells sorted from blood, taken in a trial of the OX40 agonist ivuxolimab. All receptors derive from an adult with an advanced solid tumor such as melanoma, head and neck, liver or kidney cancer. The CDR3 runs from the conserved cysteine through the conserved F or W. D genes are given only for firm matches. Not all rows give a size; the values are once, few, many and, for expanded clones, a class.

>-|-|TRBJ1-5|TRBV28
TGTGCCAGCGCGGACGGAGGAAGGATGTCCCAGCATTTT
CASADGGRMSQHF
>-|few|TRBJ1-1|TRBV7-2
TGTGCCAGCAGCTTAGCCGCAGGGCCCACTGAAGCTTTCTTT
CASSLAAGPTEAFF
>-|-|TRBJ2-7|TRBV5-1
TGCGCCAGCAGCTCGGAAGGGGCGGCGGAGCAGTACTTC
CASSSEGAAEQYF
>TRBD1|-|TRBJ1-4|TRBV30
TGTGCCTGGAGTCGCGACAGGGGGCGGATTGAAAAACTGTTTTTT
CAWSRDRGRIEKLFF
>TRBD1|-|TRBJ1-1|TRBV4-2
TGTGCCAGCAGCGAACAGGGGTCCATGAACACTGAAGCTTTCTTT
CASSEQGSMNTEAFF
>-|-|TRBJ1-1|TRBV20-1
TGCAGTGCTAGTCGGTTGTATGAAGCTTTCTTT
CSASRLYEAFF
>-|-|TRBJ1-1|TRBV2
TGTGCCAGCAGGGACACCTACGAGGCTTTCTTT
CASRDTYEAFF
>-|once|TRBJ2-2|TRBV2
TGTGCCAGCAGTGAATACCCCGCCAGGACGGTCGGGGAGCTGTTTTTT
CASSEYPARTVGELFF
>-|few|TRBJ1-1|TRBV5-5
TGTGCCAGCAGCTTGGACAGGGAAGAGCAAGCTTTCTTT
CASSLDREEQAFF
>-|few|TRBJ2-3|TRBV29-1
TGCAGCGCTAACGGGGCAGGGGCTAGTTCTTATACGCAGTATTTT
CSANGAGASSYTQYF
>-|-|TRBJ1-3|TRBV30
TGTGCCTGGAGTTGGGAGAACACCATATATTTT
CAWSWENTIYF
>-|once|TRBJ2-7|TRBV7-2
TGTGCCAGCAGCTTCTACGACGAGCAGTACTTC
CASSFYDEQYF
>TRBD1|-|TRBJ2-1|TRBV11-3
TGTGCCAGCAGCTCGGACAGGGGGGTGAGTGAGCAGTTCTTC
CASSSDRGVSEQFF
>TRBD1|-|TRBJ2-5|TRBV15
TGTGCCACCAGCATCTCCAGGGGGCCCCAGTACTTC
CATSISRGPQYF
>TRBD1|-|TRBJ2-7|TRBV14
TGTGCCAGCAGCCGTGGACAGGGTGTCCCCTACGAGCAGTACTTC
CASSRGQGVPYEQYF